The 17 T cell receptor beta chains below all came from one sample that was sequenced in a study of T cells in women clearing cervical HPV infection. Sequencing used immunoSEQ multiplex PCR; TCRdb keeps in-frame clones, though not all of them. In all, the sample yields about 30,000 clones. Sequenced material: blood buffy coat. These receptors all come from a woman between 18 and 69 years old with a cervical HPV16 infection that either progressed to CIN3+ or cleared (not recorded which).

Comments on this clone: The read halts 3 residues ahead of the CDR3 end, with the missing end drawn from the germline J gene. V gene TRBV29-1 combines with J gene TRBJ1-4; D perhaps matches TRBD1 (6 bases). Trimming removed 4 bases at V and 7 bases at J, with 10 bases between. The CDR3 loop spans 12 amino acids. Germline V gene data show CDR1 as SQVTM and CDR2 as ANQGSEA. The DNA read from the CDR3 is TGCAGCGTTGTCACAGGGACTGAAAAA. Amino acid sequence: CSVVTGTEK. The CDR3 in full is CSVVTGTEKLFF.

The chain's CDR3 is CAWNLGQHMNTEAFF. Incomplete CDR3 DNA: TGTGCCTGGAATCTTGGACAGCACATGAACACTGAA. This rearrangement joins TRBV30 to TRBJ1-1, with TRBD1 as a possible D gene (6 bases). The CDR3 end falls 3 residues outside the read, so it is completed with the germline J gene. V lost 4 bases to trimming and J lost 0 bases, with 15 bases between them. Per germline, CDR1 GTSNPN and CDR2 SVGIG (reference sequence). CDR3 length equals 15 residues.

Here the CDR3 reads CASSTTSGGVGTQYF. CDR3 DNA (partial): TGTGCCAGCAGCACGACTAGCGGGGGGGTTGGTACG. V is TRBV5-4 and J is TRBJ2-3; 14 bases are a match to TRBD2. The read ends 3 residues shy of where the CDR3 ends; the end is completed using the germline J gene. The germline gives CDR1 SGHNT, CDR2 YYREEE (reference sequence). This CDR3 spans 15 amino acids. V trimming: 4 bases; J trimming: 8 bases; junction bases outside the gene matches: 6. Variable domain in full (rest from reference TRBV5-4 and TRBJ2-3): ETGVTQSPTHLIKTRGQQVTLRCSSQSGHNTVSWYQQALGQGPQFIFQYYREEENGRGNFPPRFSGLQFPNYSSELNVNALELDDSALYLCASSTTSGGVGTQYFGPGTRLTVL.

The CDR3 DNA, read in part, is TGCAGTGCTCGACTAGCGGGGCAACAGGGAGGAACG. This gives the protein CSARLAGQQGGT. The CDR3 in its entirety is CSARLAGQQGGTQYF. This chain uses TRBV20-1 with TRBJ2-3; 11 bases agree with TRBD2. Sequencing ends 3 residues short of the CDR3 end; the germline J gene provides the rest. The germline gives CDR1 DFQATT, CDR2 SNEGSKA (reference sequence). The CDR3 has 15 residues.

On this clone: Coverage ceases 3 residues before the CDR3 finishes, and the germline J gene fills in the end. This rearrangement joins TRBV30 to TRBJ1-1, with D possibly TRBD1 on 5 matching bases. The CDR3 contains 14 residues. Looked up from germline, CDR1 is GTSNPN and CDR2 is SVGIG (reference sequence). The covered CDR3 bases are TGTGCCTGGAGTTCCCAACCTGGGGCCTCGGAG. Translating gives CAWSSQPGASE. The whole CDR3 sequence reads CAWSSQPGASEAFF.

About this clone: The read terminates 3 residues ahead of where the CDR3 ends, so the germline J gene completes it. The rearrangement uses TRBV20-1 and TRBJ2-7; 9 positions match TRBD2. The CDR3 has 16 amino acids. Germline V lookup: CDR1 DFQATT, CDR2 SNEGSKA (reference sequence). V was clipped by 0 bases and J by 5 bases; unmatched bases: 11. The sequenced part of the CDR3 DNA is TGCAGTGCTAGAGATAGGGGCGGGGGGGCCGTTGACGAG. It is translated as CSARDRGGGAVDE. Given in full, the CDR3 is CSARDRGGGAVDEQYF.

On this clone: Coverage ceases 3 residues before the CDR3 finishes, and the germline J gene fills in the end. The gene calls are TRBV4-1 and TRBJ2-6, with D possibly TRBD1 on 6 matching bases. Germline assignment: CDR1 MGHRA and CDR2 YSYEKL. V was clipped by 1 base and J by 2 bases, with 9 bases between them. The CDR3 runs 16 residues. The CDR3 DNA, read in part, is TGCGCCAGCAGCCAAGTACAGGGCGCTGGGGCCAACGTC. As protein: CASSQVQGAGANV. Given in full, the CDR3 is CASSQVQGAGANVLTF.

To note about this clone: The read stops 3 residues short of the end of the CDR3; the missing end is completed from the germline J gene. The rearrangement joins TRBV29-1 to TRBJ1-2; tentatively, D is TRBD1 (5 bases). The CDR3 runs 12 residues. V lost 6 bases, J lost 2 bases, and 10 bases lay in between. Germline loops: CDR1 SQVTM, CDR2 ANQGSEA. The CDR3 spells CSVGQGNYGYTF. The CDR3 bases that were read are TGCAGCGTCGGACAAGGAAACTATGGC.

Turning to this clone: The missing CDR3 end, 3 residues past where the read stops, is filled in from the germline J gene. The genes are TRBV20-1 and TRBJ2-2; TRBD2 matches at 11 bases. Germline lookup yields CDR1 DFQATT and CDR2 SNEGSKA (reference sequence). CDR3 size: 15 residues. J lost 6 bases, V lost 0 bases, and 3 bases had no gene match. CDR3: CSARDPSGGSGELFF. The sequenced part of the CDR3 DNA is TGCAGTGCTAGAGATCCTAGCGGGGGGTCCGGGGAG.

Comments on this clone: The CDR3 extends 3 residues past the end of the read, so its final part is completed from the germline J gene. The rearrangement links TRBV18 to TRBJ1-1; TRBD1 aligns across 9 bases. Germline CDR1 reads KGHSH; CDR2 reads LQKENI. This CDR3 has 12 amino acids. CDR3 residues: CASSPGTGEAFF. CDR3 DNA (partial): TGTGCCAGCTCACCCGGGACAGGGGAA.

The DNA read from the CDR3 is TGCGCCAGCAGCAGAACAGGGGACTATGGC. Translated, it gives CASSRTGDYG. The CDR3 reads in full as CASSRTGDYGYTF. The J gene is TRBJ1-2, the V gene TRBV5-1; 7 bases match TRBD1. The CDR3 goes on 3 residues after the read ends, and that part is filled in from the germline J gene. Unmatched junction bases numbered 3, after V lost 4 bases and J lost 3 bases. CDR1 and CDR2 (germline): SGHRS, YFSETQ. The CDR3 has 13 residues.

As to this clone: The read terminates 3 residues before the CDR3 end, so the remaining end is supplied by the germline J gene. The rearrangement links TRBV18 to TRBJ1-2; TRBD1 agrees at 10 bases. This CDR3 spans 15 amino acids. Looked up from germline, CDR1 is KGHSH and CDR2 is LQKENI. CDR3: CASSPSGQGVYDYTF. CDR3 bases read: TGTGCCAGCTCACCAAGCGGACAGGGGGTCTACGAC.

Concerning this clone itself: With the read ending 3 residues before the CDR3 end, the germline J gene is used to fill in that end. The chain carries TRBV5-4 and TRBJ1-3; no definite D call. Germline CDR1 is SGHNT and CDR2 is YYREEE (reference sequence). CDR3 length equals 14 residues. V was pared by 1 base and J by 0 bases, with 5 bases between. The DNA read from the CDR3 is TGTGCCAGCAGCTTGACGGGCTCTGGAAACACC. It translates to CASSLTGSGNT. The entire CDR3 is CASSLTGSGNTIYF.

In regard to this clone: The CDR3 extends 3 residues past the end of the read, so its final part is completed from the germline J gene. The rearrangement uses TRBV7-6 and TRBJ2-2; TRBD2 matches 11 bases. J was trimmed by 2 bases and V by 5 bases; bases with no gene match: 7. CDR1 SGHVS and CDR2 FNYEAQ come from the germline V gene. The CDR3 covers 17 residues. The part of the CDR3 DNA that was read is TGTGCCAGCAGCCTGGACCGACTAGCGGGAAACACCGGGGAG. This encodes CASSLDRLAGNTGE. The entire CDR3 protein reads CASSLDRLAGNTGELFF.

CDR3 DNA, as far as it was read: TGTGCCAGCAGCCAGCAGACAGGGGCTGGAAACACC. This sequence encodes CASSQQTGAGNT. The complete CDR3 reads CASSQQTGAGNTIYF. The V gene is TRBV7-2, the J gene TRBJ1-3; 8 bases line up with TRBD1. The read falls 3 residues short of the CDR3 end, and the missing part is taken from the germline J gene. The J segment lost 2 bases and the V segment lost 5 bases, leaving 5 bases of the junction unmatched. Germline V CDR1 and CDR2: SGHTA, FQGNSA. The CDR3 is 15 amino acids.

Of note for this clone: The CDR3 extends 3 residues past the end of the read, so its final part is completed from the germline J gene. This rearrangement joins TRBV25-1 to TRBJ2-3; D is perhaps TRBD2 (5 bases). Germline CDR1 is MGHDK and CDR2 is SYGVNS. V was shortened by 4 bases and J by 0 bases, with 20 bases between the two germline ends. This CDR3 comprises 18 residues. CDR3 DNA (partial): TGTGCCAGCAGTGGATACCTCAGGCGGGCCAATAGCACAGATACG. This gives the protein CASSGYLRRANSTDT. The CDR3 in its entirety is CASSGYLRRANSTDTQYF.

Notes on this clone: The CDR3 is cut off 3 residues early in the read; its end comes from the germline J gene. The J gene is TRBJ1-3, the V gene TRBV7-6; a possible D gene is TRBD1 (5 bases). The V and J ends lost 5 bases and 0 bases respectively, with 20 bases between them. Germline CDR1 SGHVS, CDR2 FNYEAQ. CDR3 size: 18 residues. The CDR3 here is CASSNPWGRLGSGNTIYF. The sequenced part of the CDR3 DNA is TGTGCCAGCAGCAACCCTTGGGGCAGGTTGGGCTCTGGAAACACC.